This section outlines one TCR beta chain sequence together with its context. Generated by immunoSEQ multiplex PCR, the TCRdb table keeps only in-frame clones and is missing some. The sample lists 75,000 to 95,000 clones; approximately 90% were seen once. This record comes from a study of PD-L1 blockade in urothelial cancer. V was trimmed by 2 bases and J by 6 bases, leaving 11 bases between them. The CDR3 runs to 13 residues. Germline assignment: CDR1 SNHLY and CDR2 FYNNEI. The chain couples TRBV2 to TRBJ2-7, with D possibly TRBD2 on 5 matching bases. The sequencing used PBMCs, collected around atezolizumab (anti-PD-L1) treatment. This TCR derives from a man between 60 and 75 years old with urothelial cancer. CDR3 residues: CASSEWELGEQYF. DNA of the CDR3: TGTGCCAGCAGTGAATGGGAGCTTGGCGAGCAGTACTTC.